The present entry profiles one T cell receptor (beta chain) with its context. CDR1 MGHRA and CDR2 YSYEKL come from the germline V gene. The CDR3 extends over 16 amino acids. The V and J ends lost 0 bases and 1 base respectively, with 12 bases between them. The data are from a study of T cell changes during pregnancy in multiple sclerosis. Some clones are missing from TCRdb's copy, which holds only in-frame ones; the method was immunoSEQ multiplex PCR. The repertoire has 45,000 to 70,000 clones, roughly 90% of them found once; the top ten carry approximately 0.69%. Sequencing was performed on CD4+ T cells from peripheral blood mononuclear cells, taken after pregnancy. The clonotype was recovered from a female donor with multiple sclerosis, enrolled in a pregnancy study. The V gene is TRBV4-1, the J gene TRBJ2-5, with D possibly TRBD2 on 6 matching bases. The CDR3 DNA sequence: TGCGCCAGCAGCCAAGATAACGCGGGGACCCAAGAGACCCAGTACTTC. This translates into CASSQDNAGTQETQYF.